This T cell receptor (beta chain) stems from a study of T-cell reconstitution after alpha-beta-depleted transplantation in children. The study, taken as a whole, reports: Where some patients showed high TCRbeta diversity at day 60, it came from recipient T cells and thymic progenitors that had survived. It was reported that alpha-beta T cells came from several hundred expanded graft clones (about two months after transplant). Newly made T cells mostly supplied T-cell counts and diversity one year after transplant.

The CDR3 consists of 16 residues. Germline values: CDR1 SGHDT, CDR2 YYEEEE. The ends were cut back, 0 bases at V and 2 bases at J, with 14 bases in the middle. The TCRbeta library incorporated unique molecular identifiers. TCRdb re-called the PCR reads through MiXCR, storing one row per CDR3 protein. The profile covers tens of thousands of distinct CDR3 sequences, with around a sixth appearing a single time and 45% to 55% taken by the ten largest. Remarks on this clonotype: Its antigen is undetermined.

Sequences were derived from PBMCs, mostly from graft donor cells, sampled 360 days after TCRalphabeta/CD19-depleted stem cell transplant. The rearrangement links TRBV5-6 to TRBJ1-2, with D hard to call. The origin of this receptor is a male patient under 10 years old who had a stem cell transplant for acute lymphoblastic leukemia, so the T cells may come from the graft donor. The CDR3, as DNA: TGTGCCAGCAGCTTGGGGCGTCAAGCCACCAACTATGGCTACACCTTC. Translating gives CASSLGRQATNYGYTF.